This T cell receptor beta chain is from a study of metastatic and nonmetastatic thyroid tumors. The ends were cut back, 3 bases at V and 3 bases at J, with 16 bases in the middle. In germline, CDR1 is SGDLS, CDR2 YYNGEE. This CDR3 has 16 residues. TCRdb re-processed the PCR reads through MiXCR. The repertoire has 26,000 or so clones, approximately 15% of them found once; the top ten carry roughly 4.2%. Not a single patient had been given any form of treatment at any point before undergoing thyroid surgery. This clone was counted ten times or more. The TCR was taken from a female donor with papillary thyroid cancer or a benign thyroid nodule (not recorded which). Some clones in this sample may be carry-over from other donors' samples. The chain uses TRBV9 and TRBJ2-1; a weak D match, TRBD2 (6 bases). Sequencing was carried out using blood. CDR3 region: CASSAGRETHYNEQFF. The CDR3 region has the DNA TGTGCCAGCAGCGCAGGTCGGGAGACCCACTACAATGAGCAGTTCTTC.